This T cell receptor (beta chain) was captured by sequencing in a study of OX40 agonist ivuxolimab in advanced cancers. Germline CDR1 reads SGHVS; CDR2 reads FQNEAQ. V lost 1 base and J lost 4, with 11 bases in between. The length of the CDR3 is 14 residues. Clones were sequenced by immunoSEQ multiplex PCR, and TCRdb holds only the in-frame ones, with some missing. The sample gives just over 35,000 clones, approximately 80% of which show up once; around a sixth is in the top ten. The source was CD4+ or CD8+ T cells sorted from blood, collected in a trial of the OX40 agonist ivuxolimab. The sequence was collected from an adult with an advanced solid tumor such as melanoma, head and neck, liver or kidney cancer. This chain joins TRBV7-8 and TRBJ2-7, with no clear D. CDR3: CASSLEAARYEQYF. DNA of the CDR3: TGTGCCAGCAGCTTAGAAGCCGCGAGGTACGAGCAGTACTTC. The variable domain in full, completed from reference TRBV7-8 and TRBJ2-7, reads GAGVSQSPRYKVAKRGQDVALRCDPISGHVSLFWYQQALGQGPEFLTYFQNEAQLDKSGLPSDRFFAERPEGSVSTLKIQRTQQEDSAVYLCASSLEAARYEQYFGPGTRLTVT.